This T cell receptor (beta chain) stems from a study of blood T cell repertoires in COVID-19. Overall study context: The United States, Italy and Spain provided the acute and convalescent COVID-19 samples. T cells, B-cell-depleted T cells, or PBMCs supplied cDNA or gDNA.

Per the authors' pipeline: It was from reference gene primer amplification that nucleated cell counts were estimated. Some clones are missing from TCRdb's copy, which holds only in-frame ones; the method was immunoSEQ multiplex PCR. That table gives V, J and clone size, and the DNA gave D and trimming. The data contain 300,000 to 450,000 clones, 85% of them seen just once; the ten biggest clones take up roughly 3.9%. The CDR3 contains 14 residues. The V and J ends lost 4 bases and 5 bases, in that order; junction bases with no gene match: 5. Germline V gene sequence: CDR1 SSHAT, CDR2 FNYEAQ (reference sequence). A single count supports this clone.

The sequence was collected from a woman aged 18-29 years with acute or convalescent COVID-19. Sequences were obtained from peripheral blood. The rearrangement joins TRBV7-7 to TRBJ2-5, with 9 positions matching TRBD1. CDR3 DNA sequence: TGTGCCAGCAGCTCCTGGGACAGGGCGGAGACCCAGTACTTC. This codes for CASSSWDRAETQYF.